These 3 T cell receptor beta chains originate from one sample sequenced in a study of T-cell memory formation after mild COVID-19. TCRdb reanalysed the 5' RACE reads using MiXCR and keeps one entry per CDR3 protein. This sample has fewer than 300,000 distinct CDR3 sequences, with roughly a sixth found just once. The sequencing input was PBMCs or a T cell subset sorted from them (not recorded which). The receptors were gathered from a man aged 18 to 30 who had mild COVID-19 (a few samples of this study predate the infection). Cell type and time point are not known.

This clonotype was counted only a few times. V usage is TRBV7-9 and J usage is TRBJ2-1, with unresolved D. V shed 6 bases and J shed 5 bases, with 14 bases lying between them. CDR3 length: 14 residues. The germline V gene has CDR1 SEHNR and CDR2 FQNEAQ (reference sequence). The CDR3 DNA sequence: TGTGCCAGCAGTAGCCCACACGCGGACAATGAGCAGTTCTTC. It codes for CASSSPHADNEQFF. The entire variable domain, with the rest obtained from reference TRBV7-9 and TRBJ2-1, is as follows: DTGVSQNPRHKITKRGQNVTFRCDPISEHNRLYWYRQTLGQGPEFLTYFQNEAQLEKSRLLSDRFSAERPKGSFSTLEIQRTEQGDSAMYLCASSSPHADNEQFFGPGTRLTVL.

This chain connects TRBV11-2 to TRBJ2-7; TRBD2 might be the D (5 bases). V gave up 4 bases and J gave up 6 bases, with 16 bases separating them. The CDR3 totals 14 residues. Germline assignment: CDR1 SGHAT and CDR2 FQNNGV. CDR3 DNA sequence: TGTGCCAGCAGCTGGACTCAGCCGGGTGTCGAGCAGTACTTC. Translation gives CASSWTQPGVEQYF. Together with reference TRBV11-2 and TRBJ2-7, the CDR3 gives the full variable domain: EAGVAQSPRYKIIEKRQSVAFWCNPISGHATLYWYQQILGQGPKLLIQFQNNGVVDDSQLPKDRFSAERLKGVDSTLKIQPAKLEDSAVYLCASSWTQPGVEQYFGPGTRLTVT.

This clonotype was counted between two and nine times. V gene TRBV12-3 or TRBV12-4 combines with J gene TRBJ1-5, with D perhaps matching TRBD1 (5 bases). The ends were cut back, 5 bases at V and 0 bases at J, with 14 bases in the middle. The CDR3 totals 16 residues. The chain's CDR3 is CASSLGGRYSNQPQHF. The DNA of the CDR3 is TGTGCCAGCAGTCTCGGGGGACGGTATAGCAATCAGCCCCAGCATTTT.